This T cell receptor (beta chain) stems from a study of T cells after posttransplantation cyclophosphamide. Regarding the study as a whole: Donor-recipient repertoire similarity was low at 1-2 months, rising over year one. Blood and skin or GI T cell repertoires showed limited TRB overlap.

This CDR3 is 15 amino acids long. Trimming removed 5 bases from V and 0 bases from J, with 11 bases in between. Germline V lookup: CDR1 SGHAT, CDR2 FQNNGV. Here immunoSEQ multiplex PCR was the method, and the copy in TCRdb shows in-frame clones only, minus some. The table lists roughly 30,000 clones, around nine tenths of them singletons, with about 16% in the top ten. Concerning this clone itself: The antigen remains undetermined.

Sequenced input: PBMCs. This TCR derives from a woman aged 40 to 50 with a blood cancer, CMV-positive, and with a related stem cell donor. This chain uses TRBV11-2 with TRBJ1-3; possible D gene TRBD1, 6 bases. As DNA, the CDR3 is TGTGCCAGCAGCCCAGGACAGAGCTCTGGAAACACCATATATTTT. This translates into CASSPGQSSGNTIYF.